Only a few counts were recorded for the clone carrying this TCR beta chain. Its matching antigen is unknown. This sample includes further DNA sequences coding for the same CDR3. This entry is derived from a study of beta chain features in type 1 diabetes. Study-wide results and caveats: Type 1 diabetes patients had moderately but significantly shorter TCRB CDR3s in all four CD4+ subsets. Reduced insertions and increased deletions marked VDJ junctions in type 1 diabetes patients. Naive, central memory and Treg TCRB repertoires appeared more alike in patients than in healthy donors.

This CDR3 contains 11 residues. Germline-derived CDR1 and CDR2 are SGHDN and FVKESK. Trimming cost V 3 bases and J 4 bases, with 4 bases left between them. The isolated RNA, all of it, was reverse transcribed, so expressed TCRB transcripts were what got sequenced. Naive, central memory and regulatory T cell samples produced a mean of approximately 3.9 million reads. TCRdb's table, derived via immunoSEQ multiplex PCR, lists solely in-frame clones and lacks some. The sample shows roughly 700,000 clones, 10% to 15% of them seen only once. Sorting with CD45RO/CCR7/CD25/CD127/CD95/CD27 yielded naive, central memory, regulatory and stem-like memory CD4+ cells.

The chain is built from TRBV14 and TRBJ2-7; no clear D. Sequenced sample: naive CD4+ T cells from blood. This clonotype was obtained from a man between 18 and 29 years old with type 1 diabetes. The CDR3 region is CASSHGYEQYF. The CDR3 DNA sequence: TGTGCCAGCAGCCATGGTTACGAGCAGTACTTC.